This T cell receptor (beta chain) was identified during a study of cytomegalovirus exposure and HLA in healthy donors. Study outcomes and limitations: An ancestry cluster, one associated with Asian ancestry, reportedly showed fewer N-insertions than the 666-donor mean in a later analysis.

This CDR3 contains 14 residues. The germline CDR1 and CDR2 sequences are MDHEN and SYDVKM. Trimming left V 6 bases short and J 5 bases short, with 16 bases between. PCR primers comprised 60 Vbeta and 13 Jbeta primers. Assay used: immunoSEQ multiplex PCR; TCRdb lists only in-frame clones, some missing. The data contain approximately 100,000 clones, approximately 80% of them singletons. As for this clone: Its antigen remains unidentified.

The sequenced sample consisted of PBMCs. The TCR sequence derives from a woman aged 40-49 years in good health and CMV-seronegative. V and J are TRBV28 and TRBJ1-1, with D perhaps TRBD1 (5 bases). For the CDR3, the DNA is TGTGCCAGCAGACCGGGCTCCCGGGGGACTGAAGCTTTCTTT. Translating gives CASRPGSRGTEAFF.